The entry below gives a single T cell receptor beta chain sequence along with its context. Its target antigen remains unknown. Per-base quality was not reported, and no clone a single base away is much larger than it. This specimen belongs to a study of OX40 agonist ivuxolimab in advanced cancers. At the level of the whole study: Ivuxolimab was an agonistic, fully human IgG2 monoclonal antibody directed against OX40 (CD134), a costimulatory receptor. Peripheral TCRbeta sequencing was intended to test whether TCR sequence diversity was altered and clonal T-cell expansion was caused by ivuxolimab. In the dose-escalation cohort, 82.7% of patients were male, and the mean age was roughly 60 years, with a range of roughly 20 to 80. Patients were allowed to have had prior anti-PD-1, anti-PD-L1 or anti-CTLA-4 therapy, and approximately 40% of the dose-escalation patients had been treated with checkpoint inhibitors. The paper reports the monotherapy dose-escalation portion (N of about 50 patients) of the phase I ivuxolimab trial. Among the approximately 50 dose-escalation patients, around 19 had hepatocellular carcinoma, approximately 15 melanoma, 9 renal cell carcinoma and 9 head and neck cancer. Three dose-escalation patients achieved partial responses, one with hepatocellular carcinoma and two with cutaneous melanoma. Intravenous ivuxolimab was administered to patients every 2 weeks at six dose levels: 0.01, 0.1, 0.3, 1.5, 3 and 10 mg/kg.

V is reduced by 2 bases and J by 2 bases, leaving a spacing of 10 bases between them. The CDR3 holds 14 amino acids from the cysteine to the phenylalanine. CDR3 DNA is the only sequence kept; it has 42 bases, read in frame from the first base. The germline V gene gives CDR1 as SGDLS and CDR2 as YYNGEE. Patients with a history of autoimmune disease or receiving systemic immunosuppression were excluded from the trial. Peripheral blood for TCR sequencing was drawn from every dose cohort at baseline, at cycle 4 day 1 and at cycle 7 day 1. The samples were taken from a phase I, first-in-human, multicenter, open-label dose-escalation trial of ivuxolimab. The trial enrolled adults with locally advanced or metastatic head and neck squamous cell, hepatocellular, melanoma or renal cell carcinoma. CD4+ and CD8+ T cells were sorted separately from peripheral blood before TCR sequencing. The study at large found these results: On average, CD8+ T cells showed more expanded clones than CD4+ T cells after ivuxolimab. At doses of 0.1 to 3.0 mg/kg, clonal expansion of both CD4+ and CD8+ blood T cells was observed from baseline to week 6. Low levels of normalized T-cell clonal expansion were also seen in some patients who did not respond. Partial responders in the 0.1-3.0 mg/kg groups had among the lowest normalized peripheral clonal expansion, especially among CD8+ T cells. The antigen specificity of the peripheral T cells that underwent clonal expansion was not determined.

For sequencing of the TCRbeta CDR3 region, genomic DNA was extracted from the sorted cells. TCRbeta CDR3 regions were sequenced using the immunoSEQ Assay. In its TCRdb copy, this immuneACCESS table keeps in-frame sequences only and misses some clones. Where compared with another copy, unresolved V genes explain less than half of these, and the others have no known cause. The sample yields more than 60,000 clones; less than 90% were counted once. Of the sample, roughly 0.7% falls within the top ten clones. Recombination joined TRBV9 with TRBJ1-1; there is no confident call for the D gene. The source is an adult with an advanced solid tumor such as melanoma, head and neck, liver or kidney cancer. The sample here was CD4+ or CD8+ T cells sorted from blood, taken in a trial of the OX40 agonist ivuxolimab. The nucleotide sequence is TGTGCCAGCAGCGTGTTGGCCCAAAACACTGAAGCTTTCTTT. Its amino acids are CASSVLAQNTEAFF.